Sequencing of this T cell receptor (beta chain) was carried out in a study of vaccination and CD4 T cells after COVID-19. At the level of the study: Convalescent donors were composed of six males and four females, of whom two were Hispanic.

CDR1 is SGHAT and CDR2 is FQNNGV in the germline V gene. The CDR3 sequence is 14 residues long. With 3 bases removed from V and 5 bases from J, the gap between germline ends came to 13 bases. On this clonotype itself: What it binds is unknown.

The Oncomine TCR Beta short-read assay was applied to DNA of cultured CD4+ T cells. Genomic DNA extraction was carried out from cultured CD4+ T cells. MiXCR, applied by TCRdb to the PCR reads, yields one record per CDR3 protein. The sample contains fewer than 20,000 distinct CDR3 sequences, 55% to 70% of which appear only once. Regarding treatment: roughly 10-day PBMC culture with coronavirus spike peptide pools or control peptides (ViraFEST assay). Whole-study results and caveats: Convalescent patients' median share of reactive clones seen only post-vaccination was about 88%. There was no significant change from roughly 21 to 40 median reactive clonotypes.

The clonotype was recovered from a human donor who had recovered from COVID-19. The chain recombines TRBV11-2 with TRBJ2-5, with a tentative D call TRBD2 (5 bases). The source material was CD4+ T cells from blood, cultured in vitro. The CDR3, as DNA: TGTGCCAGCAGCTTCGAGAGGGCTGTCGAGACCCAGTACTTC. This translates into CASSFERAVETQYF.